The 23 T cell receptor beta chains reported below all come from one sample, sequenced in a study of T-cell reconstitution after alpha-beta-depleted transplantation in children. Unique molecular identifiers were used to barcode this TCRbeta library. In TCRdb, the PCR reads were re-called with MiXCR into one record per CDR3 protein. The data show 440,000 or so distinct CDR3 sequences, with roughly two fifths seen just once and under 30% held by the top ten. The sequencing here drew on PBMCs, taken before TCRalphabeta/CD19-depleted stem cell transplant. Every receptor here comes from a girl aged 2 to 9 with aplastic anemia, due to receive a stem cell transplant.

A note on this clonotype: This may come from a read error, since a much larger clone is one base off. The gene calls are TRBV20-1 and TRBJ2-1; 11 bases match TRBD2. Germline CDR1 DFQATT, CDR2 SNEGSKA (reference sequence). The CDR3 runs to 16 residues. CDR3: CCARKASGRSYNEQFF. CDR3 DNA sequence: TGCTGTGCTAGGAAGGCTAGCGGGAGGTCCTACAATGAGCAGTTCTTC.

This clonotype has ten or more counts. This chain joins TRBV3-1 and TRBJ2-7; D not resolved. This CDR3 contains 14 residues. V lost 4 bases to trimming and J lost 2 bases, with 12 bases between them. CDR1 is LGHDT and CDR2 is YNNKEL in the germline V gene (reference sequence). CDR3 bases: TGTGCCAGCAGCCGAACGGGCTCCACCTACGAGCAGTACTTC. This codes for CASSRTGSTYEQYF.

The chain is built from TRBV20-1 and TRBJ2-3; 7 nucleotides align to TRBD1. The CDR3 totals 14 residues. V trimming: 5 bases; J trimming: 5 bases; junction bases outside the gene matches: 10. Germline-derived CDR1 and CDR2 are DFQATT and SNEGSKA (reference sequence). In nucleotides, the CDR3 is TGCAGTGCTCCCTTCAGACAGGGACAAGATACGCAGTATTTT. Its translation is CSAPFRQGQDTQYF.

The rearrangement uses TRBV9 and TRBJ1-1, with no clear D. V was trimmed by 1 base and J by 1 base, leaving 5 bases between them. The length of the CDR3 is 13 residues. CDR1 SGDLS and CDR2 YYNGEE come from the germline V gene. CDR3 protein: CASSVLGNTEAFF. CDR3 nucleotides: TGTGCCAGCAGCGTACTGGGGAACACTGAAGCTTTCTTT.

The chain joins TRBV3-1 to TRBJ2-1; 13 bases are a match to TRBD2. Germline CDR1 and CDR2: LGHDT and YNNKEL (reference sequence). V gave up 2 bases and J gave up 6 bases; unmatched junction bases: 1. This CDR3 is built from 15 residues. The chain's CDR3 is CASSQRTSGSNEQFF. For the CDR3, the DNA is TGTGCCAGCAGCCAACGGACTAGCGGGAGCAATGAGCAGTTCTTC.

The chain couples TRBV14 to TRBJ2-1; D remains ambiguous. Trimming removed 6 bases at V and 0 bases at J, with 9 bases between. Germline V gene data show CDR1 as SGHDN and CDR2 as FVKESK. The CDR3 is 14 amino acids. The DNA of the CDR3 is TGTGCCAGCAGGGGCGGACCCTCCTACAATGAGCAGTTCTTC. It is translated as CASRGGPSYNEQFF.

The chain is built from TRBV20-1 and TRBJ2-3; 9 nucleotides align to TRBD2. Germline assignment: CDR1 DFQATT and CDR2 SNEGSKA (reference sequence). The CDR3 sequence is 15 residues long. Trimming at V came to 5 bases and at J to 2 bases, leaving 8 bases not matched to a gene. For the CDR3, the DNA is TGCAGTGCTCGTCTGGCTAGCGGGGCCACAGATACGCAGTATTTT. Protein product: CSARLASGATDTQYF.

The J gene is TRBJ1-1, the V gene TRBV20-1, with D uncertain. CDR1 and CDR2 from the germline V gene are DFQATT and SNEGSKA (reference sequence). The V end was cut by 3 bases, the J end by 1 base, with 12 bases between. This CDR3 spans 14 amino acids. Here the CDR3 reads CSASLGGGNTEAFF. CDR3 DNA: TGCAGTGCTAGCCTCGGAGGAGGGAACACTGAAGCTTTCTTT.

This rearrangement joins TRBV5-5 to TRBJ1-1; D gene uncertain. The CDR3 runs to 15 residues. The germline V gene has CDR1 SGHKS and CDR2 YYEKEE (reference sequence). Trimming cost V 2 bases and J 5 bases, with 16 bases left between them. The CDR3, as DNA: TGTGCCAGCAGCTTCCTTGTGGCAGCGGGAACTGAAGCTTTCTTT. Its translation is CASSFLVAAGTEAFF.

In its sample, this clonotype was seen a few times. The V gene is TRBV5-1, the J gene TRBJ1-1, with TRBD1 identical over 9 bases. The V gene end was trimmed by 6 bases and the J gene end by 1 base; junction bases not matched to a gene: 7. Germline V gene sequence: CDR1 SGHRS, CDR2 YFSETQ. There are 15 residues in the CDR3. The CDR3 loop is CASTVTQGANTEAFF. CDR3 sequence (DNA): TGCGCCAGCACCGTGACACAGGGGGCGAACACTGAAGCTTTCTTT.

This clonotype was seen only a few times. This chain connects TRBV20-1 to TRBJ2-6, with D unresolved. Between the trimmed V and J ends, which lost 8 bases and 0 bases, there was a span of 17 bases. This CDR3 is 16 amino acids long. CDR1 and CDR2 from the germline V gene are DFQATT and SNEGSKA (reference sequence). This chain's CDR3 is CSHPGPLASGANVLTF. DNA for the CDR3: TGCAGTCACCCTGGACCCCTCGCCTCTGGGGCCAACGTCCTGACTTTC.

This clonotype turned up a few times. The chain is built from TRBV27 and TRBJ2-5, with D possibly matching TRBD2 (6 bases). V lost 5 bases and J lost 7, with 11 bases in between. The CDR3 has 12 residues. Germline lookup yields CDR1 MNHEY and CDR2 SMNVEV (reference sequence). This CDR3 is CASSPHGGTQYF. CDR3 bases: TGTGCCAGCAGTCCCCACGGGGGGACCCAGTACTTC.

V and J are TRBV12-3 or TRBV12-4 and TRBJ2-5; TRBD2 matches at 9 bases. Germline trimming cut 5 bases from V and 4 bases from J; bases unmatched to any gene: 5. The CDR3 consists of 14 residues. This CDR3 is CASSPGGGGETQYF. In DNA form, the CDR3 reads TGTGCCAGCAGTCCAGGCGGGGGGGGAGAGACCCAGTACTTC.

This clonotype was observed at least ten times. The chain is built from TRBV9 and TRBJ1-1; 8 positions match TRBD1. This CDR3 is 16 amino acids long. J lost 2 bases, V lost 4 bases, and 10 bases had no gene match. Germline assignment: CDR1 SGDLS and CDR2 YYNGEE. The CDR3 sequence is CASSPYRGLLNTEAFF. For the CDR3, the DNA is TGTGCCAGCAGCCCATACAGGGGGTTACTCAACACTGAAGCTTTCTTT.

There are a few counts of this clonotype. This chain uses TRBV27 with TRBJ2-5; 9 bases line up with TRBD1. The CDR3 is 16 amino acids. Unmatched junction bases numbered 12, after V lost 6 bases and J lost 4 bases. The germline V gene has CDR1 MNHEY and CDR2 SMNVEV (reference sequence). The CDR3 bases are TGTGCCAGCAGCCTCGAGGGACAGGGATTGGCAGAGACCCAGTACTTC. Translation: CASSLEGQGLAETQYF.

CDR3 bases: TGCAGTGCTAGACTTTCCCCGGCAGACTACGAGCAGTACTTC. This sequence encodes CSARLSPADYEQYF. The chain links TRBV20-1 to TRBJ2-7; the D is unclear. The CDR3 length is 14 residues. Germline V gene sequence: CDR1 DFQATT, CDR2 SNEGSKA (reference sequence). The V end lost 2 bases, the J end lost 3 bases, and 14 bases lay between the germline ends.

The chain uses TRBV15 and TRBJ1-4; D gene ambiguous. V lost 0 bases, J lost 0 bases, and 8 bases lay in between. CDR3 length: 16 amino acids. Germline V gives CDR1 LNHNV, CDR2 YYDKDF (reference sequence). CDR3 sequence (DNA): TGTGCCACCAGCAGAGATCCCGGCGCAACTAATGAAAAACTGTTTTTT. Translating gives CATSRDPGATNEKLFF.

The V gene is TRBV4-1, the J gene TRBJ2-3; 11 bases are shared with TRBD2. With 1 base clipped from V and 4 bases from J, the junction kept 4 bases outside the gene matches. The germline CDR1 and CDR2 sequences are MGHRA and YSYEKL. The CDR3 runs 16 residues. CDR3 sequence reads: CASSQVLAGGADTQYF. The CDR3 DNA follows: TGCGCCAGCAGCCAAGTTTTAGCGGGGGGGGCAGATACGCAGTATTTT.

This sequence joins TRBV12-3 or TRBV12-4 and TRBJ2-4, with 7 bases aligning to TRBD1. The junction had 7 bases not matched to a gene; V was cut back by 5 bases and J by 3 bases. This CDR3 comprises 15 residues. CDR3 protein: CASSPGQVSKNIQYF. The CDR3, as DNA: TGTGCCAGCAGTCCAGGACAGGTTAGCAAAAACATTCAGTACTTC.

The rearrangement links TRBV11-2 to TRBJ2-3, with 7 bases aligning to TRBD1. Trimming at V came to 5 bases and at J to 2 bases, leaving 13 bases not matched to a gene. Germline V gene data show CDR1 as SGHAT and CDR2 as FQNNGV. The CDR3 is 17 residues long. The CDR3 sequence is CASSRIFRTGYTDTQYF. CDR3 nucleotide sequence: TGTGCCAGCAGCCGGATCTTTAGGACAGGCTACACAGATACGCAGTATTTT.

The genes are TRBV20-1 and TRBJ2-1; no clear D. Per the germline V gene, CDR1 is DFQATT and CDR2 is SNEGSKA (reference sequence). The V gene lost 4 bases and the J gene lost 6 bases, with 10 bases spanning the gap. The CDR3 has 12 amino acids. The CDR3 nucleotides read TGCAGTGCTACCCTACACCGCAATGAGCAGTTCTTC. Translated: CSATLHRNEQFF.

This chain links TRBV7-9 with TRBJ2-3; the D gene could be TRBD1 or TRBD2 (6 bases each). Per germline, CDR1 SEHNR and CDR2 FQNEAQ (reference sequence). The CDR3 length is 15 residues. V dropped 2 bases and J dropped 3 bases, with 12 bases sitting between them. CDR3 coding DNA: TGTGCCAGCAGCTTAAGGACGGGGGCTACAGATACGCAGTATTTT. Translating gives CASSLRTGATDTQYF.

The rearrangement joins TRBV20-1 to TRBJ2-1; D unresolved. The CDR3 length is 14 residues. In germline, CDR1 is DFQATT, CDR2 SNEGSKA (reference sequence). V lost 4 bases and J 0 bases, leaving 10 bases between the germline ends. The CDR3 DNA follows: TGCAGTGCTATCGGTCCTTCCTCCTACAATGAGCAGTTCTTC. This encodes CSAIGPSSYNEQFF.